This record looks at one T cell receptor (beta chain) sequence and its context. Its antigen is not identified. CDR1 and CDR2 (germline): LNHDA, SQIVND (reference sequence). Trimming cost V 5 bases and J 3 bases, with 11 bases left between them. The CDR3 spans 13 residues. Naivety among CD8 cells was defined by CD45RO negativity and positive CCR7 selection, thereby excluding terminally differentiated effector memory CD45RA+ cells. Each subset's genomic DNA was shared equally among a number of immunoSEQ plates. Method: immunoSEQ multiplex PCR; TCRdb's copy keeps in-frame clones and lacks some. This table has about 600,000 clones, around 95% appearing once. The sample originates from a study of shared clonotypes between healthy human individuals. Overall study results and limits: For naive CD4 cells, roughly 5.5% of clonotypes were shared across a few donors.

The TCR sequence derives from a woman aged 25 to 39 in good health. Sequencing input: naive CD8+ T cells sorted from blood. The chain combines TRBV19 with TRBJ2-7, with D maybe TRBD2 (5 bases). This CDR3 reads CASSPGWGYEQYF. The CDR3 nucleotides are TGTGCCAGTAGTCCGGGGTGGGGCTACGAGCAGTACTTC.